Shown below are 27 T cell receptor beta chains from a single sample sequenced in a study of blood T cell repertoires in COVID-19. Measured with immunoSEQ multiplex PCR; TCRdb has only the in-frame clones, and not every one. This sample has 150,000 to 180,000 clones, with nearly 80% found just once. The sequenced sample was peripheral blood. The receptors shown here come from an elderly man with acute or convalescent COVID-19.

The chain recombines TRBV4-1 with TRBJ1-6; 8 nucleotides line up with TRBD1. CDR3 length equals 16 residues. In germline, CDR1 is MGHRA, CDR2 YSYEKL. V was clipped by 2 bases and J by 7 bases; unmatched bases: 7. CDR3 sequence reads: CASSQPGQGKNSPLHF. The CDR3 region has the DNA TGCGCCAGCAGCCAACCCGGACAGGGCAAGAATTCACCCCTCCACTTT.

This sequence joins TRBV5-1 and TRBJ1-2; 8 bases align to TRBD1. Germline V gene data show CDR1 as SGHRS and CDR2 as YFSETQ. The trim removed 7 bases at V and 3 bases at J, leaving 11 bases unmatched. The length of the CDR3 is 15 residues. In DNA, the CDR3 is TGCGCCAGCCAACCAGGGGGCGGTGGGCACTATGGCTACACCTTC. It codes for CASQPGGGGHYGYTF.

The chain is built from TRBV28 and TRBJ2-2; a possible D gene is TRBD1 (6 bases). Germline loops: CDR1 MDHEN, CDR2 SYDVKM. The CDR3 has 18 amino acids. Trimming shortened V by 4 bases and J by 10 bases, and 28 bases separated the two germline ends. Here the CDR3 DNA reads TGTGCCAGCAGTTCGGCGATGAGAAGACAGGCAAGGAATGAGGAGCTGTTTTTT. This codes for CASSSAMRRQARNEELFF.

This clone was seen a handful of times. The J gene is TRBJ1-5, the V gene TRBV2; D gene uncertain. The CDR3 contains 14 residues. The V and J ends lost 5 bases and 0 bases respectively, with 8 bases between them. Germline CDR1 is SNHLY and CDR2 is FYNNEI. The CDR3 sequence is CASSSDNSNQPQHF. The CDR3 nucleotides read TGTGCCAGCAGTTCAGACAATAGCAATCAGCCCCAGCATTTT.

The rearrangement joins TRBV4-1 to TRBJ2-1; D is ambiguous. This CDR3 region has 14 residues. Trimming removed 4 bases at V and 5 bases at J, with 12 bases between. From germline, CDR1 is MGHRA and CDR2 YSYEKL. The CDR3 DNA is TGCGCCAGCAGCCTTCAAGCGAACAACAATGAGCAGTTCTTC. Amino acid sequence: CASSLQANNNEQFF.

The chain links TRBV5-6 to TRBJ2-1; the D is unclear. CDR3 size: 13 residues. The V gene lost 1 base and the J gene lost 4 bases, with 6 bases spanning the gap. Looked up from germline, CDR1 is SGHDT and CDR2 is YYEEEE. CDR3 region: CASSLRVYNEQFF. DNA for the CDR3: TGTGCCAGCAGCTTGCGGGTATACAATGAGCAGTTCTTC.

The chain carries TRBV5-1 and TRBJ1-1; 9 bases agree with TRBD1. V gave up 4 bases and J gave up 3 bases; unmatched junction bases: 7. Per the germline V gene, CDR1 is SGHRS and CDR2 is YFSETQ. The CDR3 extends over 15 amino acids. Here the CDR3 reads CASSPPGQGYTEAFF. CDR3 coding DNA: TGCGCCAGCAGCCCCCCGGGACAGGGCTACACTGAAGCTTTCTTT.

The gene calls are TRBV6-2 or TRBV6-3 and TRBJ2-1; 14 bases are a match to TRBD2. V gave up 2 bases and J gave up 1 base; unmatched junction bases: 7. This CDR3 contains 19 residues. Germline CDR1 is MNHEY and CDR2 is SVGEGT. The CDR3 nucleotides read TGTGCCAGCAGTTACCCGACTAGCGGGGGGGCGGCGTCCTACAATGAGCAGTTCTTC. Its translation is CASSYPTSGGAASYNEQFF.

The chain links TRBV30 to TRBJ1-2; a possible D gene is TRBD1 (6 bases). This CDR3 region has 14 residues. The ends were cut back, 5 bases at V and 8 bases at J, with 21 bases in the middle. The germline CDR1 and CDR2 sequences are GTSNPN and SVGIG (reference sequence). As DNA, the CDR3 is TGTGCCTGGGCTACCCCTTGGAACAGGGAAGGCTACACCTTC. It codes for CAWATPWNREGYTF.

This chain links TRBV28 with TRBJ1-3, with a possible D match to TRBD1 (5 bases). CDR3 length: 15 amino acids. In germline, CDR1 is MDHEN, CDR2 SYDVKM. V lost 5 bases and J lost 0, with 11 bases in between. The CDR3 is CASSKAGGSGNTIYF. CDR3 nucleotide sequence: TGTGCCAGCAGTAAGGCGGGGGGCTCTGGAAACACCATATATTTT.

This sequence joins TRBV6-5 and TRBJ2-7, with a tentative D call TRBD2 (5 bases). This CDR3 comprises 15 residues. Trimming shortened V by 2 bases and J by 4 bases, and 15 bases separated the two germline ends. Germline assignment: CDR1 MNHEY and CDR2 SVGAGI. DNA for the CDR3: TGTGCCAGCAGTTACGTCGGGGTGGGGTCGTACGAGCAGTACTTC. Protein sequence: CASSYVGVGSYEQYF.

V gene TRBV5-8 combines with J gene TRBJ2-4; D uncertain. CDR3 length equals 17 residues. V was pared by 2 bases and J by 0 bases, with 15 bases between. Germline-derived CDR1 and CDR2 are SGHTS and YDEGEE. CDR3 loop: CASSFAADSLAKNIQYF. The CDR3 DNA is TGTGCCAGCAGCTTCGCGGCAGACTCCTTAGCCAAAAACATTCAGTACTTC.

This chain joins TRBV19 and TRBJ2-3; the D gene is possibly TRBD1 (6 bases). Germline V gene lookup returns CDR1 LNHDA and CDR2 SQIVND (reference sequence). V dropped 5 bases and J dropped 1 base, with 19 bases sitting between them. CDR3 length: 17 amino acids. The CDR3 sequence is CASSPTQQGFGTDTQYF. In DNA form, the CDR3 reads TGTGCCAGTAGTCCGACCCAACAGGGATTCGGCACAGATACGCAGTATTTT.

This clone was picked up a small number of times. The J gene is TRBJ2-5, the V gene TRBV9; D might be TRBD1 (5 bases). The CDR3 covers 15 residues. Between the trimmed V and J ends, which lost 4 bases and 1 base, there was a span of 14 bases. The germline CDR1 and CDR2 sequences are SGDLS and YYNGEE. The CDR3 here is CASSSLGAGQETQYF. The CDR3 DNA sequence: TGTGCCAGCAGCTCACTTGGGGCAGGCCAAGAGACCCAGTACTTC.

On this clone: Additional DNA sequences in this sample encode the identical CDR3. V usage is TRBV6-4 and J usage is TRBJ2-3, with TRBD1 identical over 8 bases. Germline lookup yields CDR1 MRHNA and CDR2 SNTAGT. The CDR3 has 15 amino acids. The J segment lost 3 bases and the V segment lost 6 bases, leaving 8 bases of the junction unmatched. The CDR3 here is CASSRSGGSTDTQYF. CDR3 bases: TGTGCCAGCAGCCGATCAGGGGGCAGTACAGATACGCAGTATTTT.

The rearrangement joins TRBV10-3 to TRBJ1-4; 8 bases are shared with TRBD1. The CDR3 loop spans 14 amino acids. V shed 6 bases and J 3 bases; nucleotides not matched to a gene: 3. Germline V gives CDR1 ENHRY, CDR2 SYGVKD. CDR3: CAIRSTGANEKLFF. The CDR3 DNA sequence: TGTGCCATCAGATCGACAGGGGCTAATGAAAAACTGTTTTTT.

The gene calls are TRBV4-3 and TRBJ2-3, with a weak D call TRBD1 (6 bases). Trimming took 0 bases from V and 6 from J, leaving 13 bases between them. Germline-derived CDR1 and CDR2 are LGHNA and YSLEER. The CDR3 is made up of 15 amino acids. Here the CDR3 reads CASSQDLAGDDTQYF. For the CDR3, the DNA is TGCGCCAGCAGCCAAGATCTGGCAGGGGACGATACGCAGTATTTT.

The chain links TRBV14 to TRBJ2-2, with D tentatively TRBD2 (5 bases). This CDR3 is built from 14 residues. V was trimmed by 2 bases and J by 5 bases, leaving 9 bases between them. Germline V lookup: CDR1 SGHDN, CDR2 FVKESK. In DNA, the CDR3 is TGTGCCAGCAGCCAACTAGCAGCTACCGGGGAGCTGTTTTTT. Translated: CASSQLAATGELFF.

This clone was detected ten times or more. V and J are TRBV7-2 and TRBJ1-2, with D unclear. The CDR3 extends over 12 amino acids. With 2 bases removed from V and 4 bases from J, the gap between germline ends came to 5 bases. Per the germline V gene, CDR1 is SGHTA and CDR2 is FQGNSA. CDR3 protein: CASSLRGYGYTF. The CDR3 DNA reads TGTGCCAGCAGCTTACGCGGCTATGGCTACACCTTC.

The chain is built from TRBV28 and TRBJ1-3; 7 bases agree with TRBD1. The CDR3 is made up of 16 amino acids. J gave up 2 bases and V 2 bases, and 6 bases lay outside the gene matches. The V gene's germline CDR1 is MDHEN and CDR2 SYDVKM. The DNA of the CDR3 is TGTGCCAGCAGTTTACCCGGGACAGTGACTGGAAACACCATATATTTT. Translation: CASSLPGTVTGNTIYF.

The chain employs TRBV5-4 and TRBJ1-3, with D maybe TRBD1 (5 bases). CDR1 is SGHNT and CDR2 is YYREEE in the germline V gene (reference sequence). Trimming cost V 1 base and J 2 bases, with 13 bases left between them. The CDR3 spans 16 residues. CDR3 sequence: CASSLTGQFAGNTIYF. The CDR3 coding sequence is TGTGCCAGCAGCTTGACAGGACAATTCGCTGGAAACACCATATATTTT.

The chain joins TRBV24-1 to TRBJ1-2; a possible D gene is TRBD1 (5 bases). V was shortened by 3 bases and J by 4 bases, with 14 bases between the two germline ends. Germline values: CDR1 KGHDR, CDR2 SFDVKD. This CDR3 is 15 amino acids long. CDR3 nucleotide sequence: TGTGCCACCAGTGATCCACAGGACGGAATCTATGGCTACACCTTC. Its translation is CATSDPQDGIYGYTF.

The genes are TRBV4-2 and TRBJ2-2; 7 bases fit TRBD1. V lost 4 bases and J lost 8; bases outside the gene matches: 7. From germline, CDR1 is LGHNA and CDR2 YNFKEQ. This CDR3 has 14 amino acids. CDR3 residues: CASSLGQRDGELFF. As DNA, the CDR3 is TGTGCCAGCAGCCTGGGACAGAGGGATGGGGAGCTGTTTTTT.

The chain recombines TRBV5-6 with TRBJ2-5; D perhaps matches TRBD1 (6 bases). Germline values: CDR1 SGHDT, CDR2 YYEEEE. This CDR3 is 13 amino acids long. V was cut by 7 bases and J by 5 bases, with 15 bases left in between. The CDR3 sequence is CASLWGQRETQYF. CDR3 DNA sequence: TGTGCCAGCCTATGGGGGCAGAGGGAGACCCAGTACTTC.

This clone appeared a few times. V and J are TRBV7-3 and TRBJ2-2; 11 bases are shared with TRBD2. The CDR3 contains 17 residues. Per the germline V gene, CDR1 is SGHTA and CDR2 is FQGTGA. J was trimmed by 4 bases and V by 5 bases; bases with no gene match: 9. CDR3 in amino acids: CASSDSSGGTRTGELFF. The DNA for the CDR3 is TGTGCCAGCAGCGATTCTAGCGGGGGGACCCGCACCGGGGAGCTGTTTTTT. Combining the CDR3 with reference TRBV7-3 and TRBJ2-2 gives the whole variable domain GAGVSQTPSNKVTEKGKYVELRCDPISGHTALYWYRQSLGQGPEFLIYFQGTGAADDSGLPNDRFFAVRPEGSVSTLKIQRTERGDSAVYLCASSDSSGGTRTGELFFGEGSRLTVL.

This chain links TRBV5-6 with TRBJ2-7; 15 bases are a match to TRBD2. J gave up 3 bases and V 4 bases, and 8 bases lay outside the gene matches. CDR1 is SGHDT, CDR2 YYEEEE, per germline. This CDR3 is 17 amino acids long. CDR3 sequence (DNA): TGTGCCAGCAGCGCCAAGGGACTAGCGGGGGGAAACTACGAGCAGTACGTC. Its protein product is CASSAKGLAGGNYEQYV.

This clone was found once. V gene TRBV11-3 combines with J gene TRBJ1-6; no definite D call. CDR3 size: 13 residues. The ends were cut back, 5 bases at V and 6 bases at J, with 8 bases in the middle. Germline V lookup: CDR1 SGHNT, CDR2 YENEEA. In DNA form, the CDR3 reads TGTGCCAGCAGCCCCGCGAGTAATTCACCCCTCCACTTT. This sequence encodes CASSPASNSPLHF.